These 25 T cell receptor beta chains share one sample of origin, sequenced in a study of T cell repertoires in cytomegalovirus infection. TCRdb analysed the reads with MiXCR anew, one entry per CDR3 protein. The sample lists about 260,000 distinct CDR3 sequences; over 8% were seen once. Sequences were obtained from PBMCs. The source of these receptors is a human donor in good health (CMV status not recorded). Some clones in this sample may be carry-over from other donors' samples.

Many counts were recorded for this clonotype. The chain has TRBV7-2 and TRBJ2-5; either TRBD1 or TRBD2 may fit D (5 bases each). The CDR3 consists of 13 residues. Germline-derived CDR1 and CDR2 are SGHTA and FQGNSA. Trimming took off 5 bases at V and 5 bases at J, with 12 bases between the two ends. CDR3 DNA sequence: TGTGCCAGCAGCCCGGGACCGTGGGAGACCCAGTACTTC. As protein: CASSPGPWETQYF.

The genes are TRBV18 and TRBJ1-1; TRBD1 might be the D (5 bases). The CDR3 sequence is 17 residues long. CDR1 and CDR2 from the germline V gene are KGHSH and LQKENI. The ends were cut back, 2 bases at V and 0 bases at J, with 16 bases in the middle. CDR3 protein: CASSPYRDVGMNTEAFF. The CDR3 DNA is TGTGCCAGCTCACCATACCGGGACGTTGGCATGAACACTGAAGCTTTCTTT.

There are many counts of this clonotype. The J gene is TRBJ2-7, the V gene TRBV12-3 or TRBV12-4; the D gene is possibly TRBD1 (6 bases). V lost 5 bases and J 3 bases, leaving 14 bases between the germline ends. CDR3 length: 14 residues. The chain's CDR3 is CASSPETGGYEQYF. CDR3 in DNA: TGTGCCAGCAGTCCCGAGACAGGAGGCTACGAGCAGTACTTC.

Many counts were recorded for this clonotype. The chain joins TRBV28 to TRBJ2-7; the D gene is possibly TRBD2 (5 bases). Trimming stripped 6 bases from V and 0 bases from J, with 12 bases between. This CDR3 has 14 amino acids. Germline V CDR1 and CDR2: MDHEN, SYDVKM. CDR3 amino acids: CASRRAKSSYEQYF. The CDR3 nucleotides read TGTGCCAGCAGGAGGGCTAAAAGCTCCTACGAGCAGTACTTC.

This clonotype turned up a few times. The chain is built from TRBV11-3 and TRBJ2-2; D gene ambiguous. The CDR3 is 15 residues long. CDR1 is SGHNT and CDR2 is YENEEA in the germline V gene. V was pared by 5 bases and J by 0 bases, with 10 bases between. The CDR3 DNA reads as TGTGCCAGCAGCAAGGCTCCTGCGAACACCGGGGAGCTGTTTTTT. Amino acids: CASSKAPANTGELFF. The whole variable domain, remainder taken from reference TRBV11-3 and TRBJ2-2, is EAGVVQSPRYKIIEKKQPVAFWCNPISGHNTLYWYLQNLGQGPELLIRYENEEAVDDSQLPKDRFSAERLKGVDSTLKIQPAELGDSAVYLCASSKAPANTGELFFGEGSRLTVL.

This chain uses TRBV7-2 with TRBJ2-7; TRBD2 matches at 10 bases. After removal of 3 bases from V and 4 bases from J, the junction contained 0 bases not matched to a gene. CDR3 size: 13 residues. Germline V gene lookup returns CDR1 SGHTA and CDR2 FQGNSA. CDR3 DNA sequence: TGTGCCAGCAGCTTGGGACTAGCGTACGAGCAGTACTTC. Protein sequence: CASSLGLAYEQYF.

This clonotype was detected ten times or more. The rearrangement links TRBV29-1 to TRBJ1-1; TRBD1 might be the D (5 bases). This CDR3 is built from 13 residues. CDR1 and CDR2 from the germline V gene are SQVTM and ANQGSEA. The V end was cut by 7 bases, the J end by 5 bases, with 17 bases between. The CDR3 region is CSGRRGGGTEAFF. For the CDR3, the DNA is TGCAGCGGCCGCCGGGGGGGTGGAACTGAAGCTTTCTTT.

In its sample, this clonotype was seen many times. The V and J genes are TRBV7-9 and TRBJ2-6; tentative D call: TRBD1 (6 bases). V lost 2 bases and J 0 bases, leaving 17 bases between the germline ends. CDR1 is SEHNR, CDR2 FQNEAQ, per germline (reference sequence). This CDR3 spans 19 amino acids. This chain's CDR3 is CASSLYRGGSLSGANVLTF. CDR3 in DNA: TGTGCCAGCAGCTTATATAGAGGGGGTTCCCTCTCTGGGGCCAACGTCCTGACTTTC.

This CDR3 reads CASSLSGIPSYEQYF. DNA for the CDR3: TGTGCCAGCAGCTTGAGCGGGATCCCCTCCTACGAGCAGTACTTC. This sequence joins TRBV11-2 and TRBJ2-7, with 7 bases that match TRBD2. The CDR3 spans 15 residues. Trimming removed 3 bases from V and 0 bases from J; junction bases left unmatched: 5. Per germline, CDR1 SGHAT and CDR2 FQNNGV.

This clonotype has more than one count but fewer than ten. The chain carries TRBV2 and TRBJ2-2; D is perhaps TRBD1 or TRBD2 (6 bases each). Germline CDR1 is SNHLY and CDR2 is FYNNEI. There are 16 residues in the CDR3. Trimming took 2 bases from V and 3 from J, leaving 13 bases between them. The CDR3: CASSESGALDTGELFF. Here the CDR3 DNA reads TGTGCCAGCAGTGAATCGGGGGCGCTGGACACCGGGGAGCTGTTTTTT. Based on the CDR3 plus reference TRBV2 and TRBJ2-2, the full variable domain is EPEVTQTPSHQVTQMGQEVILRCVPISNHLYFYWYRQILGQKVEFLVSFYNNEISEKSEIFDDQFSVERPDGSNFTLKIRSTKLEDSAMYFCASSESGALDTGELFFGEGSRLTVL.

This clonotype was observed a few times. The J gene is TRBJ1-2, the V gene TRBV29-1, with 7 bases matching TRBD1. V lost 7 bases, J lost 8 bases, and 7 bases stayed unmatched. The germline CDR1 and CDR2 sequences are SQVTM and ANQGSEA. The CDR3 contains 11 residues. The CDR3 DNA reads TGCAGCGGACGACAGGGCGGAGGCTACACCTTC. Translating it yields CSGRQGGGYTF.

Comments on this clonotype: This clone may be a read error of a much larger clone one base away. No conserved phenylalanine or tryptophan ends this CDR3, so it is likely a read error. This chain connects TRBV7-2 to TRBJ2-2; 13 bases fit TRBD2. V was clipped by 3 bases and J by 7 bases; unmatched bases: 5. The length of the CDR3 is 16 residues. Germline values: CDR1 SGHTA, CDR2 FQGNSA. In DNA form, the CDR3 reads TGTGCCAGCAGCTTCACTAGCGGGAGGGTGAGCGGGGAGCTGTTTTCT. It encodes CASSFTSGRVSGELFS.

This clonotype was found once. The rearrangement links TRBV11-3 to TRBJ2-4; D perhaps matches TRBD2 (7 bases). This CDR3 has 17 amino acids. CDR1 is SGHNT, CDR2 YENEEA, per germline. Trimming cost V 4 bases and J 2 bases, with 18 bases left between them. This CDR3 is CASSSTIRGATKNIQYF. The DNA of the CDR3 is TGTGCCAGCAGCTCTACGATCCGGGGGGCAACCAAAAACATTCAGTACTTC. The full variable domain, rest sourced from reference TRBV11-3 and TRBJ2-4, is EAGVVQSPRYKIIEKKQPVAFWCNPISGHNTLYWYLQNLGQGPELLIRYENEEAVDDSQLPKDRFSAERLKGVDSTLKIQPAELGDSAVYLCASSSTIRGATKNIQYFGAGTRLSVL.

This clonotype came up many times. J is TRBJ2-4 and V is TRBV7-2; the D gene is possibly TRBD2 (5 bases). Trimming took 2 bases from V and 0 from J, leaving 14 bases between them. The CDR3 has 17 amino acids. Germline-derived CDR1 and CDR2 are SGHTA and FQGNSA. CDR3 DNA sequence: TGTGCCAGCAGCTTACTTGGGTTCGGGGAAGCCAAAAACATTCAGTACTTC. Amino acids: CASSLLGFGEAKNIQYF.

This clonotype was seen a few times. J is TRBJ2-1 and V is TRBV27; 11 bases match TRBD1. The CDR3 extends over 16 amino acids. The junction had 6 bases not matched to a gene; V was cut back by 2 bases and J by 6 bases. Germline V CDR1 and CDR2: MNHEY, SMNVEV (reference sequence). The CDR3 region has the DNA TGTGCCAGCAGTTTACCCACCGGGACAGGGGGCAATGAGCAGTTCTTC. Amino acids: CASSLPTGTGGNEQFF.

This clonotype occurred many times. CDR3 region: CASSSSRVDGYTF. CDR3 DNA sequence: TGTGCCAGCAGTTCATCCAGGGTCGATGGCTACACCTTC. The chain joins TRBV28 to TRBJ1-2, with a weak D call TRBD1 (5 bases). CDR1 MDHEN and CDR2 SYDVKM come from the germline V gene. The V end lost 4 bases, the J end lost 6 bases, and 12 bases lay between the germline ends. The CDR3 has 13 amino acids.

This clonotype showed up many times. The genes are TRBV7-2 and TRBJ1-1; tentative D call: TRBD1 (6 bases). Germline CDR1 is SGHTA and CDR2 is FQGNSA. The CDR3 length is 13 residues. V lost 1 base and J lost 3, with 6 bases in between. The CDR3 DNA follows: TGTGCCAGCAGCTTAGGGACAGACACTGAAGCTTTCTTT. This translates into CASSLGTDTEAFF.

The V and J genes are TRBV7-2 and TRBJ2-1; no firm D call. The CDR3 has 15 residues. V was clipped by 3 bases and J by 3 bases, with 12 bases between them. Germline CDR1 reads SGHTA; CDR2 reads FQGNSA. CDR3 residues: CASSFSGSNYNEQFF. As DNA, the CDR3 is TGTGCCAGCAGCTTTTCCGGGTCCAACTACAATGAGCAGTTCTTC. The whole variable domain, filled in from reference TRBV7-2 and TRBJ2-1, reads GAGVSQSPSNKVTEKGKDVELRCDPISGHTALYWYRQSLGQGLEFLIYFQGNSAPDKSGLPSDRFSAERTGGSVSTLTIQRTQQEDSAVYLCASSFSGSNYNEQFFGPGTRLTVL.

This clonotype was observed a few times. The chain uses TRBV9 and TRBJ1-5, with D possibly matching TRBD1 (5 bases). The CDR3 length is 15 residues. Trimming removed 2 bases from V and 1 base from J, with 10 bases in between. CDR1 SGDLS and CDR2 YYNGEE come from the germline V gene. The DNA of the CDR3 is TGTGCCAGCAGCGTCACAGGTAACAGCAATCAGCCCCAGCATTTT. Translation gives CASSVTGNSNQPQHF.

This clonotype was seen a few times. The chain carries TRBV20-1 and TRBJ2-7, with D possibly being TRBD1 (6 bases). From germline, CDR1 is DFQATT and CDR2 SNEGSKA (reference sequence). The CDR3 covers 16 residues. V was cut by 1 base and J by 0 bases, with 16 bases left in between. Here the CDR3 reads CSARGLLDRDSYEQYF. The CDR3 DNA follows: TGCAGTGCTAGAGGGCTTCTGGACAGAGACTCCTACGAGCAGTACTTC.

This clonotype occurred a few times. The V gene is TRBV11-3, the J gene TRBJ2-3; TRBD2 matches at 7 bases. J lost 11 bases, V lost 3 bases, and 8 bases had no gene match. Germline V gene data show CDR1 as SGHNT and CDR2 as YENEEA. This CDR3 is 13 amino acids long. The CDR3 here is CASSLTRWGGQYF. The CDR3 DNA reads as TGTGCCAGCAGCTTGACGCGCTGGGGGGGGCAGTATTTT.

This clonotype was detected only a few times. The rearrangement joins TRBV7-2 to TRBJ1-1, with 8 bases identical to TRBD1. V shed 1 base, J shed 4 bases, and the junction held 8 bases outside the gene matches. Germline lookup yields CDR1 SGHTA and CDR2 FQGNSA. The CDR3 is made up of 16 amino acids. DNA of the CDR3: TGTGCCAGCAGCTTAGAGGGGACAGGTAGGGGCACTGAAGCTTTCTTT. It codes for CASSLEGTGRGTEAFF. Together with reference TRBV7-2 and TRBJ1-1, the CDR3 gives the full variable domain: GAGVSQSPSNKVTEKGKDVELRCDPISGHTALYWYRQSLGQGLEFLIYFQGNSAPDKSGLPSDRFSAERTGGSVSTLTIQRTQQEDSAVYLCASSLEGTGRGTEAFFGQGTRLTVV.

This clonotype has a count of ten or more. The chain has TRBV7-8 and TRBJ2-1; 8 bases line up with TRBD2. The V gene end was trimmed by 6 bases and the J gene end by 4 bases; junction bases not matched to a gene: 8. CDR1 is SGHVS, CDR2 FQNEAQ, per germline. This CDR3 is 15 amino acids long. The CDR3: CASRSLAVPYNEQFF. The DNA of the CDR3 is TGTGCCAGCAGATCACTAGCGGTCCCTTACAATGAGCAGTTCTTC.

This clonotype came up many times. The V call is TRBV7-2, the J call TRBJ1-5; D may be TRBD1 (5 bases). CDR3 length equals 17 residues. Germline lookup yields CDR1 SGHTA and CDR2 FQGNSA. Deletions cut 5 bases from V and 1 base from J, with 18 bases between. This chain's CDR3 is CASSDPLGGLSNQPQHF. CDR3 nucleotide sequence: TGTGCCAGCAGCGACCCACTGGGGGGACTAAGCAATCAGCCCCAGCATTTT. Full variable domain (outside the CDR3, taken from reference TRBV7-2 and TRBJ1-5): GAGVSQSPSNKVTEKGKDVELRCDPISGHTALYWYRQSLGQGLEFLIYFQGNSAPDKSGLPSDRFSAERTGGSVSTLTIQRTQQEDSAVYLCASSDPLGGLSNQPQHFGDGTRLSIL.

This clonotype was picked up a small number of times. This chain joins TRBV7-2 and TRBJ1-2; D might be TRBD1 (6 bases). The CDR3 consists of 13 residues. The germline gives CDR1 SGHTA, CDR2 FQGNSA. Trimming removed 5 bases from V and 6 bases from J, with 13 bases in between. The CDR3 is CASSPTGLNGYTF. The CDR3 DNA reads as TGTGCCAGCAGCCCTACAGGGTTGAATGGCTACACCTTC. The full variable domain, rest sourced from reference TRBV7-2 and TRBJ1-2, is GAGVSQSPSNKVTEKGKDVELRCDPISGHTALYWYRQSLGQGLEFLIYFQGNSAPDKSGLPSDRFSAERTGGSVSTLTIQRTQQEDSAVYLCASSPTGLNGYTFGSGTRLTVV.